The source of this T cell receptor beta chain is a study of blood T cell repertoires in COVID-19. In assigning cohorts, the study relied on participant-reported clinical history. The CDR3 totals 15 residues. Germline CDR1 and CDR2: SGHVS and FNYEAQ. V lost 1 base, J lost 7 bases, and 5 bases stayed unmatched. The protocol was immunoSEQ multiplex PCR, while the TCRdb copy is restricted to in-frame clones and leaves out a portion. The sample holds 200,000 to 250,000 clones, 80% to 85% seen once. The receptor comes from a woman between 40 and 50 years old who had recovered from COVID-19. This chain uses TRBV7-6 with TRBJ2-2; 8 bases fit TRBD2. Sequenced input: PBMCs or T cells enriched from blood (not recorded which). The CDR3 region has the DNA TGTGCCAGCAGCTTAGATACGGGAGGGGTCGGGGAGCTGTTTTTT. This encodes CASSLDTGGVGELFF.